This T cell receptor (beta chain) stems from a study of blood T cell repertoires in COVID-19. Method: immunoSEQ multiplex PCR; TCRdb's copy keeps in-frame clones and lacks some. The table has 150,000 to 200,000 clones, over 75% seen once. Looked up from germline, CDR1 is MNHNY and CDR2 is SVGAGI (reference sequence). V gave up 7 bases and J gave up 2 bases, with 18 bases separating them. The CDR3 spans 16 residues. The specimen sequenced was peripheral blood. The rearrangement uses TRBV6-6 and TRBJ1-5; D is ambiguous. The TCR was taken from a middle-aged man with active or convalescent COVID-19. The CDR3 bases are TGTGCCAGCACCCCCTCACCAAGCTTGGGCAATCAGCCCCAGCATTTT. The encoded protein is CASTPSPSLGNQPQHF.